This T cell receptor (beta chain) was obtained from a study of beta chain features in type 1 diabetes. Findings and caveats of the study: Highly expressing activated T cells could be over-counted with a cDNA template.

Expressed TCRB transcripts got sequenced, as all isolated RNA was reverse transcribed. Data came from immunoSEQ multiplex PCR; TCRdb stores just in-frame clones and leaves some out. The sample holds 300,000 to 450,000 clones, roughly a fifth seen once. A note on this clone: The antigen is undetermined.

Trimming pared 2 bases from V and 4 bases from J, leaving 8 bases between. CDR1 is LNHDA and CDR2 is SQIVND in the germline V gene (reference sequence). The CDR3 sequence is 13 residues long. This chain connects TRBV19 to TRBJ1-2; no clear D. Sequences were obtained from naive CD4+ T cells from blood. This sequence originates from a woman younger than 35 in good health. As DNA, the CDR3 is TGTGCCAGTAGTATATCCCCCAGCTATGGCTACACCTTC. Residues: CASSISPSYGYTF.